This T cell receptor beta chain was identified in a study of cytomegalovirus exposure and HLA in healthy donors. Across the study: Falling in the Caucasian-associated ancestry cluster were about 83% of approximately 410 genotyped donors.

This CDR3 contains 13 residues. Germline CDR1 MDHEN, CDR2 SYDVKM. V trimming: 8 bases; J trimming: 7 bases; junction bases outside the gene matches: 9. The PCR used 60 Vbeta and 13 Jbeta primers. Per the study methods: Unique TCR beta chains numbered approximately 76 million in a later analysis, with 10 million to 14 million shared. Clones were sequenced by immunoSEQ multiplex PCR, and TCRdb holds only the in-frame ones, with some missing. V and J calls and clone size are copied from that table; D and trimming were computed from the DNA. The sample carries about 150,000 clones, about 79% recorded once.

The sequence came from a woman aged 25 to 45 in good health and CMV-seronegative. This chain joins TRBV28 and TRBJ2-7; TRBD1 matches 9 bases. The sample taken for sequencing was PBMCs. The CDR3 bases are TGTGCCAGCTATGACAGGGGGTTCGGAGAGCAGTACTTC. This gives the protein CASYDRGFGEQYF. The entire variable domain, with the rest obtained from reference TRBV28 and TRBJ2-7, is as follows: DVKVTQSSRYLVKRTGEKVFLECVQDMDHENMFWYRQDPGLGLRLIYFSYDVKMKEKGDIPEGYSVSREKKERFSLILESASTNQTSMYLCASYDRGFGEQYFGPGTRLTVT.